Shown below are 10 T cell receptor beta chains from a single sample sequenced in a study of vaccination effects on CD4 cells after COVID-19. Antigen-specific CD4+ T cell clonotypes were called by their expansion after viral peptide-pool culture in ViraFEST. Upon completion of around eleven days in culture, CD4+ T cells were isolated. The repertoire was sequenced with immunoSEQ multiplex PCR; TCRdb's copy has only in-frame clones and lacks some. The top ten clones hold about 17% of a sample with some 20,000 clones, roughly 70% of them seen once. No antigens are known for them. The sequencing used CD4+ T cells from PBMCs cultured with HCoV-229E spike peptides, collected before COVID-19 vaccination. These receptors all come from a human donor who received a COVID-19 vaccine.

The CDR3 sequence: CASRVGQGNEKLFF. The CDR3 DNA sequence: TGTGCCAGCAGAGTTGGACAGGGGAATGAAAAACTGTTTTTT. The genes are TRBV6-5 and TRBJ1-4; the match to TRBD1 covers 9 bases. With V trimmed by 6 bases and J by 5 bases, 4 bases remained unmatched. The CDR3 loop spans 14 amino acids. Germline V gene data show CDR1 as MNHEY and CDR2 as SVGAGI.

This sequence joins TRBV6-1 and TRBJ1-2; 8 positions agree with TRBD1. The V gene end was trimmed by 1 base and the J gene end by 4 bases; junction bases not matched to a gene: 8. The CDR3 contains 16 residues. In germline, CDR1 is MNHNS, CDR2 SASEGT. CDR3 loop: CASSEGTGPNLYGYTF. The CDR3 nucleotides read TGTGCCAGCAGTGAAGGGACAGGGCCAAATCTCTATGGCTACACCTTC.

The chain joins TRBV9 to TRBJ2-1; D gene unclear. The germline gives CDR1 SGDLS, CDR2 YYNGEE. The V gene lost 4 bases and the J gene lost 10 bases, with 9 bases spanning the gap. The CDR3 runs to 11 residues. CDR3 sequence (DNA): TGTGCCAGCAGCCCTCTCCGGGAGCAGTTCTTC. This codes for CASSPLREQFF.

This clone was counted a few times. J is TRBJ1-1 and V is TRBV2; D is perhaps TRBD1 (5 bases). Trimming took 7 bases from V and 1 from J, leaving 13 bases between them. This CDR3 contains 14 residues. Germline V gene sequence: CDR1 SNHLY, CDR2 FYNNEI. The CDR3 loop is CASNSRAGNTEAFF. The CDR3 nucleotides are TGTGCCAGCAACAGCAGGGCCGGGAACACTGAAGCTTTCTTT.

This rearrangement joins TRBV3-1 (or the pseudogene TRBV3-2) to TRBJ2-5; no clear D gene. The CDR3 contains 13 residues. V was pared by 3 bases and J by 3 bases, with 8 bases between. CDR1 and CDR2 (germline): LGHDT, YNNKEL (reference sequence). CDR3 sequence (DNA): TGTGCCAGCAGCCAGGGCTTAAAAGAGACCCAGTACTTC. This codes for CASSQGLKETQYF.

The chain employs TRBV4-1 and TRBJ2-3; D gene ambiguous. Germline CDR1 and CDR2: MGHRA and YSYEKL. The CDR3 consists of 16 residues. V gave up 0 bases and J gave up 5 bases, with 15 bases separating them. CDR3: CASSQDRAESGDTQYF. The CDR3 region has the DNA TGCGCCAGCAGCCAAGATCGGGCGGAGTCCGGAGATACGCAGTATTTT.

The chain joins TRBV3-1 (or the pseudogene TRBV3-2) to TRBJ2-7; possible D gene TRBD1, 8 bases. Germline loops: CDR1 LGHDT, CDR2 YNNKEL (reference sequence). V lost 0 bases and J lost 7, with 28 bases in between. The CDR3 is 19 amino acids. The CDR3 here is CASSQEYLWGGQDNREQYF. CDR3 nucleotide sequence: TGTGCCAGCAGCCAAGAGTATCTATGGGGGGGACAGGATAATCGGGAGCAGTACTTC.

The CDR3 DNA is TGTGCCAGCAGTTTATCTTCCCAAGAGACCCAGTACTTC. Translating it yields CASSLSSQETQYF. This chain joins TRBV12-3 or TRBV12-4 and TRBJ2-5, with D uncertain. V lost 2 bases, J lost 1 base, and 5 bases lay in between. The CDR3 has 13 amino acids.

This clone was seen a handful of times. The chain employs TRBV5-1 and TRBJ1-2, with no clear D. Looked up from germline, CDR1 is SGHRS and CDR2 is YFSETQ. Trimming left V 3 bases short and J 2 bases short, with 11 bases between. The CDR3 runs 14 residues. The CDR3 bases are TGCGCCAGCAGCTCCCACGGGCCCAACTATGGCTACACCTTC. This gives the protein CASSSHGPNYGYTF.

The rearrangement links TRBV19 to TRBJ2-2, with D perhaps TRBD1 (5 bases). This CDR3 spans 13 amino acids. Trimming left V 10 bases short and J 1 base short, with 10 bases between. Germline V gene lookup returns CDR1 LNHDA and CDR2 SQIVND (reference sequence). In DNA form, the CDR3 reads TGTGCCACTAGAGACAGGAACACCGGGGAGCTGTTTTTT. As protein: CATRDRNTGELFF.